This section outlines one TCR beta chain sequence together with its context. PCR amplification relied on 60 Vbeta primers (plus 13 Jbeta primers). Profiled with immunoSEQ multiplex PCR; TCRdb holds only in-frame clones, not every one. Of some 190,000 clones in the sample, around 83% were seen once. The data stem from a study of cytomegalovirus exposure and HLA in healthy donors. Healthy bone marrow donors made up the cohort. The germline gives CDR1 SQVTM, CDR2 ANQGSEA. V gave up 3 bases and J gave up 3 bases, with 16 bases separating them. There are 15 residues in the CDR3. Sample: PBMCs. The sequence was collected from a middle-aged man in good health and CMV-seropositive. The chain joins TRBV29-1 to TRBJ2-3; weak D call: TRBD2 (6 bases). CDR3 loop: CSVDSGVASTDTQYF. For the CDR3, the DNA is TGCAGCGTTGATTCGGGGGTAGCTTCGACAGATACGCAGTATTTT.